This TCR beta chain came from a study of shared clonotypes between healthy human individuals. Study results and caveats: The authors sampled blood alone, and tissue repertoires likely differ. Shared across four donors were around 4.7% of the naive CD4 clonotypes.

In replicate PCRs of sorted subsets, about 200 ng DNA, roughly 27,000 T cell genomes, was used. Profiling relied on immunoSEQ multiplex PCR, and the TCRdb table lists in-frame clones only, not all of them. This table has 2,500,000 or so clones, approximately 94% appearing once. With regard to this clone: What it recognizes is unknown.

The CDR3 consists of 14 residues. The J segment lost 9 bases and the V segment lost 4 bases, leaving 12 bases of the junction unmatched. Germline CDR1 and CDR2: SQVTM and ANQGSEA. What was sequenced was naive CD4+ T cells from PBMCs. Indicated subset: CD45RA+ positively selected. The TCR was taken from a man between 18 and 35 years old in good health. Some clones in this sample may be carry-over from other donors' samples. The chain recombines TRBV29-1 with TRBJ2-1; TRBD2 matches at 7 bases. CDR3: CSVGGGEGSGEQFF. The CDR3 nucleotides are TGCAGCGTTGGAGGAGGGGAGGGGTCGGGTGAGCAGTTCTTC.